Sequencing of this TCR beta chain was carried out in a study of T cell repertoires in cytomegalovirus infection. The overall study: It was recently identified HLA-C-restricted and well-studied HLA-B-restricted CMV epitopes that the study used.

In its sample, this clonotype was seen a few times. The antigen remains unidentified. Germline V gene data show CDR1 as KGHSH and CDR2 as LQKENI. J gave up 0 bases and V 1 base, and 6 bases lay outside the gene matches. The CDR3 covers 18 residues. TCRdb redid the calling of the reads with MiXCR, one entry per CDR3 protein. Of 150,000 or so distinct CDR3 sequences listed, approximately 30% are singletons. This sequence was found in a human donor in good health (CMV status not recorded). Some clones in this sample may be carry-over from other donors' samples. The chain employs TRBV18 and TRBJ2-6; 7 bases map to TRBD1. This specimen was CD8+ T cells from cultured PBMCs, taken from culture after CMV antigen stimulation. The CDR3 DNA sequence: TGTGCCAGCTCACCACAAACGGCAGGGGGCTCTGGGGCCAACGTCCTGACTTTC. This translates into CASSPQTAGGSGANVLTF.